The rows below give T cell receptor beta chains drawn from one sample of a study of response to subunit inactivated influenza vaccine. TCRdb reprocessed the RT-PCR reads with MiXCR, giving one entry per CDR3 protein. The data show roughly 760,000 distinct CDR3 sequences, over 20% seen once. This material consisted of PBMCs from blood, taken 5 to 6 days after vaccination. These receptors came from a middle-aged man who received an inactivated influenza vaccine. Each CDR3 is given with its conserved first and last residue. Each record gives: J gene, V gene, D gene, clone size, CDR3 DNA, CDR3 protein. The D gene is left open where the match is weak. For some rows the clone size is stated as once, few or many, or as a class when expanded; others skip it.

TRBJ2-1 | TRBV4-1 | . | few | TGCGCCAGCAGCCAGACGCAGGGACCCGTCGATGAGCAGTTCTTC | CASSQTQGPVDEQFF
TRBJ1-4 | TRBV7-9 | . | few | TGTGCCAGCAGCTTAGGCGAATCAGGGAATGAAAAACTGTTTTTT | CASSLGESGNEKLFF
TRBJ2-5 | TRBV4-3 | . | few | TGCGCCAGCAGCCAAAATCGGGGGAGTATGACCCAGTACTTC | CASSQNRGSMTQYF
TRBJ1-4 | TRBV9 | TRBD1 | . | TGTGCCAGCAGCCAACAGGGGACGAGGGAAAAACTGTTTTTT | CASSQQGTREKLFF
TRBJ1-3 | TRBV12-3/TRBV12-4 | . | few | TGTGCCAGCAGTTTAGACGGGAACGGAAACACCATATATTTT | CASSLDGNGNTIYF
TRBJ2-7 | TRBV25-1 | TRBD1 | few | TGTGCCAGCAGTGCCCGCTCGGGACAGGGTATGAACGAGCAGTACTTC | CASSARSGQGMNEQYF
TRBJ2-7 | TRBV12-3/TRBV12-4 | TRBD2 | . | TGTGCCAGCAGACCAGCGGGGATTACCTACGAGCAGTACTTC | CASRPAGITYEQYF
TRBJ1-3 | TRBV7-8 | . | . | TGTGCCAGCAGCCAGGGTTTCTCTGGAAACACCATATATTTT | CASSQGFSGNTIYF
TRBJ1-2 | TRBV10-3 | TRBD1 | few | TGTGCCATCAGTGATAGGGGACAGACCTATGGCTACACCTTC | CAISDRGQTYGYTF
TRBJ2-2 | TRBV28 | TRBD1 | few | TGTGCCAGCAGTGGACAGGCCGGGGAGCTGTTTTTT | CASSGQAGELFF
TRBJ2-7 | TRBV2 | . | . | TGTGCCAGCAGTGAAGGGGAGCAGTACTTC | CASSEGEQYF